Shown below are 16 T cell receptor beta chains from a single sample sequenced in a study of beta chain features in type 1 diabetes. Every bit of the isolated RNA underwent reverse transcription, so sequencing read expressed TCRB transcripts. Sequencing used immunoSEQ multiplex PCR; TCRdb keeps in-frame clones, though not all of them. Of about 410,000 clones in the sample, approximately 14% were seen once. Sequenced material: naive CD4+ T cells from blood. These receptors all come from a man aged 25 to 40 in good health.

V usage is TRBV19 and J usage is TRBJ2-2; 10 nucleotides line up with TRBD2. The junction had 7 bases not matched to a gene; V was cut back by 3 bases and J by 0 bases. CDR3 length: 18 residues. Per the germline V gene, CDR1 is LNHDA and CDR2 is SQIVND (reference sequence). In DNA, the CDR3 is TGTGCCAGTAGTATGTCCCTAGCGGGGGCAGCGAACACCGGGGAGCTGTTTTTT. Protein product: CASSMSLAGAANTGELFF. The whole variable domain, filled in from reference TRBV19 and TRBJ2-2, reads DGGITQSPKYLFRKEGQNVTLSCEQNLNHDAMYWYRQDPGQGLRLIYYSQIVNDFQKGDIAEGYSVSREKKESFPLTVTSAQKNPTAFYLCASSMSLAGAANTGELFFGEGSRLTVL.

The chain is built from TRBV5-1 and TRBJ2-7; 7 nucleotides agree with TRBD1. Germline loops: CDR1 SGHRS, CDR2 YFSETQ. The CDR3 is 16 amino acids. Germline trimming cut 4 bases from V and 5 bases from J; bases unmatched to any gene: 15. The CDR3 here is CASSRLGKQGSDEQYF. Here the CDR3 DNA reads TGCGCCAGCAGCCGGCTGGGGAAACAGGGGTCTGACGAGCAGTACTTC. Combining the CDR3 with reference TRBV5-1 and TRBJ2-7 gives the whole variable domain KAGVTQTPRYLIKTRGQQVTLSCSPISGHRSVSWYQQTPGQGLQFLFEYFSETQRNKGNFPGRFSGRQFSNSRSEMNVSTLELGDSALYLCASSRLGKQGSDEQYFGPGTRLTVT.

This chain connects TRBV13 to TRBJ2-1; D remains unclear. Germline V gene data show CDR1 as PRHDT and CDR2 as FYEKMQ (reference sequence). V was cut by 3 bases and J by 9 bases, with 9 bases left in between. The CDR3 length is 12 residues. DNA for the CDR3: TGTGCCAGCAGCTTTCAAGGTTTTGAGCAGTTCTTC. Residues: CASSFQGFEQFF.

This clone was found a few times. CDR3: CAIAQTSGRNDEQFF. CDR3 nucleotide sequence: TGTGCCATCGCCCAGACTAGCGGGAGAAACGATGAGCAGTTCTTC. The J gene is TRBJ2-1, the V gene TRBV10-3; 12 nucleotides align to TRBD2. CDR1 and CDR2 (germline): ENHRY, SYGVKD. The CDR3 consists of 15 residues. Trimming removed 8 bases from V and 8 bases from J; junction bases left unmatched: 10.

A few counts support this clone. The chain combines TRBV7-7 with TRBJ2-2; 10 bases align to TRBD2. The junction had 2 bases not matched to a gene; V was cut back by 2 bases and J by 2 bases. The CDR3 loop spans 16 amino acids. CDR1 is SSHAT, CDR2 FNYEAQ, per germline (reference sequence). The CDR3 DNA follows: TGTGCCAGCAGCTTACTAGCGGGGGTCAACACCGGGGAGCTGTTTTTT. The encoded protein is CASSLLAGVNTGELFF.

This clone has only a few counts. The chain carries TRBV11-2 and TRBJ2-3; D is uncertain. The V end lost 4 bases, the J end lost 2 bases, and 4 bases lay between the germline ends. The germline CDR1 and CDR2 sequences are SGHAT and FQNNGV. This CDR3 comprises 12 residues. CDR3 nucleotide sequence: TGTGCCAGCAGCTACCCCACAGATACGCAGTATTTT. The encoded protein is CASSYPTDTQYF. Full variable domain (rest looked up from reference TRBV11-2 and TRBJ2-3): EAGVAQSPRYKIIEKRQSVAFWCNPISGHATLYWYQQILGQGPKLLIQFQNNGVVDDSQLPKDRFSAERLKGVDSTLKIQPAKLEDSAVYLCASSYPTDTQYFGPGTRLTVL.

This clone came up a few times. The rearrangement links TRBV10-3 to TRBJ2-1; 9 nucleotides match TRBD2. The V gene's germline CDR1 is ENHRY and CDR2 SYGVKD. CDR3 length: 16 residues. After removal of 4 bases from V and 1 base from J, the junction contained 5 bases not matched to a gene. Written as DNA, the CDR3 is TGTGCCATCAGTGTCCCGACTAGCGGATCCTACAATGAGCAGTTCTTC. It specifies CAISVPTSGSYNEQFF.

This clone was recorded a few times. The chain joins TRBV10-2 to TRBJ2-6, with TRBD1 as a possible D gene (6 bases). The CDR3 consists of 19 residues. Trimming removed 7 bases at V and 4 bases at J, with 26 bases between. Per the germline V gene, CDR1 is WSHSY and CDR2 is SAAADI. The CDR3 DNA reads TGCGCCAGCATTCCATTAACAGGGAGTCCGGACCTCGGGGCCAACGTCCTGACTTTC. Translated: CASIPLTGSPDLGANVLTF.

V and J are TRBV6-1 and TRBJ2-5; perhaps TRBD1 as D (6 bases). There are 14 residues in the CDR3. Per germline, CDR1 MNHNS and CDR2 SASEGT. The V and J ends lost 5 bases and 4 bases respectively, with 14 bases between them. CDR3 nucleotides: TGTGCCAGCAGTCCCGGACAGCTTCGAGAGACCCAGTACTTC. Protein: CASSPGQLRETQYF.

The DNA for the CDR3 is TGCGCCAGCAGCTGGGACAGGGCCTACGAGCAGTACTTC. Translation gives CASSWDRAYEQYF. The V call is TRBV4-1, the J call TRBJ2-5, with 9 bases identical to TRBD1. TRBJ2-7 explains the end of the DNA better; the J call may be wrong. The CDR3 consists of 13 residues. Germline CDR1 is MGHRA and CDR2 is YSYEKL.

This chain uses TRBV29-1 with TRBJ2-7; tentative D call: TRBD1 (6 bases). Trimming left V 5 bases short and J 1 base short, with 18 bases between. Looked up from germline, CDR1 is SQVTM and CDR2 is ANQGSEA. The CDR3 totals 15 residues. The CDR3: CSVRFRDKGSYEQYF. The CDR3 DNA reads TGCAGCGTTAGGTTCCGGGACAAGGGTTCCTACGAGCAGTACTTC.

This clone was counted a few times. The same CDR3 can be traced to other DNA sequences in this sample. This chain uses TRBV14 with TRBJ2-3; 8 bases are shared with TRBD2. Germline CDR1 SGHDN, CDR2 FVKESK. V lost 4 bases to trimming and J lost 9 bases; unmatched junction nucleotides: 0. CDR3 length equals 11 residues. Here the CDR3 reads CASSPGGTQYF. The CDR3 bases are TGTGCCAGCAGCCCGGGGGGGACGCAGTATTTT.

This clone was seen a few times. The chain has TRBV5-4 and TRBJ1-1, with D possibly matching TRBD1 (6 bases). V dropped 7 bases and J dropped 0 bases, with 19 bases sitting between them. The CDR3 runs 16 residues. Germline V CDR1 and CDR2: SGHNT, YYREEE (reference sequence). As DNA, the CDR3 is TGTGCCAGCGGACAACCGGGACAACTGCTGAACACTGAAGCTTTCTTT. It encodes CASGQPGQLLNTEAFF.

This chain joins TRBV27 and TRBJ2-7, with 10 positions matching TRBD2. V dropped 8 bases and J dropped 3; count of bases not matched to a gene: 4. Germline V gene lookup returns CDR1 MNHEY and CDR2 SMNVEV (reference sequence). The CDR3 covers 13 residues. Written as DNA, the CDR3 is TGTGCCAGCCAGGCTAGCGGGGGCTACGAGCAGTACGTC. Protein product: CASQASGGYEQYV.

The chain uses TRBV6-6 and TRBJ2-2; the D gene is possibly TRBD1 (5 bases). The V end was cut by 7 bases, the J end by 4 bases, with 16 bases between. This CDR3 region has 15 residues. Germline V gene lookup returns CDR1 MNHNY and CDR2 SVGAGI (reference sequence). The CDR3 region has the DNA TGTGCCAGCATACCCAGGGAACCTTTCACCGGGGAGCTGTTTTTT. Protein product: CASIPREPFTGELFF.

A few counts support this clone. The gene calls are TRBV11-3 and TRBJ1-2, with 8 nucleotides matching TRBD1. The CDR3 sequence is 12 residues long. The V and J ends lost 3 bases and 6 bases, in that order; junction bases with no gene match: 0. Germline CDR1 and CDR2: SGHNT and YENEEA. The CDR3 bases are TGTGCCAGCAGCTTGACAGGGGATGGCTACACCTTC. Its protein product is CASSLTGDGYTF.